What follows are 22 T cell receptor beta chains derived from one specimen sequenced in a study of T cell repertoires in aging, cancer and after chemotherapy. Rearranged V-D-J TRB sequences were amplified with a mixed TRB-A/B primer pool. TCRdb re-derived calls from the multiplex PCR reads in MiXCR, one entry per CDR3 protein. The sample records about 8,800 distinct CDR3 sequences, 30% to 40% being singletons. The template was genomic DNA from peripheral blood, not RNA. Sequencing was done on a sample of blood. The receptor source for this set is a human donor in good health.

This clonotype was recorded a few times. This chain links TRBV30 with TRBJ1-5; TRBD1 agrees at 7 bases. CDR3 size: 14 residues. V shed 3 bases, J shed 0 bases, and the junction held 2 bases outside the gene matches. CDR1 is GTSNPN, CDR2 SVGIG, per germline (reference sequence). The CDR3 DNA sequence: TGTGCCTGGAGCAGGGACAGTAGCAATCAGCCCCAGCATTTT. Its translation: CAWSRDSSNQPQHF.

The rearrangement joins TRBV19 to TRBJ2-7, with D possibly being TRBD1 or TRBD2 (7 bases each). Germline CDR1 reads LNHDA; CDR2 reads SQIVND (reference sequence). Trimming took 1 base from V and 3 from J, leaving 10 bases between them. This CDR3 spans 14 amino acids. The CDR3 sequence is CASSIARGGYEQYF. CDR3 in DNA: TGTGCCAGTAGTATAGCCAGGGGGGGCTACGAGCAGTACTTC.

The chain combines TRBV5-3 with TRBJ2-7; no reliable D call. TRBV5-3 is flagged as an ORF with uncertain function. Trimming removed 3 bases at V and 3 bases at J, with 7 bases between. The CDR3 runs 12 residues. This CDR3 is CARSSFGYEQYF. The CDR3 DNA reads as TGTGCCAGAAGCTCGTTCGGCTACGAGCAGTACTTC.

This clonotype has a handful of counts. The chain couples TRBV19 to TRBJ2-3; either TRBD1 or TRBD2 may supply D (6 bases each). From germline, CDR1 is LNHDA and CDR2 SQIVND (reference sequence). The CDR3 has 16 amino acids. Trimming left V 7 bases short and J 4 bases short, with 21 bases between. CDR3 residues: CASTLRAGGWADTQYF. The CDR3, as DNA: TGTGCCAGTACCCTCAGGGCCGGGGGCTGGGCAGATACGCAGTATTTT.

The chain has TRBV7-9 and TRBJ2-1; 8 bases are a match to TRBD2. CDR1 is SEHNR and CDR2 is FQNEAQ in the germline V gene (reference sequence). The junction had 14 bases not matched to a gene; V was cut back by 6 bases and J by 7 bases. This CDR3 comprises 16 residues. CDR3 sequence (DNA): TGTGCCAGCAGGCCCATCGGGGGGGCAGCGGGGAATGAGCAGTTCTTC. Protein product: CASRPIGGAAGNEQFF. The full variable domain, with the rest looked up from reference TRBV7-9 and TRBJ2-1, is DTGVSQNPRHKITKRGQNVTFRCDPISEHNRLYWYRQTLGQGPEFLTYFQNEAQLEKSRLLSDRFSAERPKGSFSTLEIQRTEQGDSAMYLCASRPIGGAAGNEQFFGPGTRLTVL.

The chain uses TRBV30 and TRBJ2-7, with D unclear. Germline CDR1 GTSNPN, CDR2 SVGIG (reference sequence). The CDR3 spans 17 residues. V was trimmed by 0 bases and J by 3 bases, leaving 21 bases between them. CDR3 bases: TGTGCCTGGAGTGTATTTGGTTTAACGGAATCAAACTACGAGCAGTACTTC. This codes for CAWSVFGLTESNYEQYF. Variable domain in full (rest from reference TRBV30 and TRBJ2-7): SQTIHQWPATLVQPVGSPLSLECTVEGTSNPNLYWYRQAAGRGLQLLFYSVGIGQISSEVPQNLSASRPQDRQFILSSKKLLLSDSGFYLCAWSVFGLTESNYEQYFGPGTRLTVT.

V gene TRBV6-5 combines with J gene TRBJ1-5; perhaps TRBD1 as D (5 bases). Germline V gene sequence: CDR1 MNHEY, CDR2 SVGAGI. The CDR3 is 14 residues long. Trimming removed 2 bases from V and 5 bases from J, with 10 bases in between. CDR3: CASSYGGVDQPQHF. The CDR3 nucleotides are TGTGCCAGCAGTTACGGGGGGGTAGATCAGCCCCAGCATTTT.

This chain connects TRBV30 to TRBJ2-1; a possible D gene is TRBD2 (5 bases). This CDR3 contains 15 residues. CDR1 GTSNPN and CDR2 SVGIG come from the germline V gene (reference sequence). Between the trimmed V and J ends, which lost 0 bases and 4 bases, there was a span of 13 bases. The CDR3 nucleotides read TGTGCCTGGAGTGTACCCCAGCGGCCTTACAATGAGCAGTTCTTC. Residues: CAWSVPQRPYNEQFF.

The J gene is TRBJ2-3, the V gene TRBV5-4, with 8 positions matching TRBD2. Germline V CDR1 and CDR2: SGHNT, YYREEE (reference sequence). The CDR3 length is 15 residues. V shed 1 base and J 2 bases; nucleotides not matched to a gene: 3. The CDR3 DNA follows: TGTGCCAGCAGCTTGCCGGGACTAGACACAGATACGCAGTATTTT. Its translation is CASSLPGLDTDTQYF.

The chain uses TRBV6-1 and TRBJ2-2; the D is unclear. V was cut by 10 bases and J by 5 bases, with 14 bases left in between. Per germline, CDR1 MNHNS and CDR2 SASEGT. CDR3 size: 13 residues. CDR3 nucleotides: TGTGCCACGTCCGAAAAAGAAACCGGGGAGCTGTTTTTT. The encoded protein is CATSEKETGELFF.

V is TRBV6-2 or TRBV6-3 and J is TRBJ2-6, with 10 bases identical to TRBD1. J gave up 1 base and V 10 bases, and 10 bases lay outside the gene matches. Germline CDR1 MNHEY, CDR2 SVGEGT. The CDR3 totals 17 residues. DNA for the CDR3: TGTGCCACCCGCATAGGGACAGGGGCATCTGGGGCCAACGTCCTGACTTTC. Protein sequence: CATRIGTGASGANVLTF.

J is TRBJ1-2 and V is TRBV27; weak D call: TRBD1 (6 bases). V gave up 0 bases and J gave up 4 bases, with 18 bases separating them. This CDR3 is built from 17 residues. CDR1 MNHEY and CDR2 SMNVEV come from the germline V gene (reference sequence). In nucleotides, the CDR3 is TGTGCCAGCAGTTTATCGTCGGCAGTGGGGGCTTCCTATGGCTACACCTTC. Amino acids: CASSLSSAVGASYGYTF.

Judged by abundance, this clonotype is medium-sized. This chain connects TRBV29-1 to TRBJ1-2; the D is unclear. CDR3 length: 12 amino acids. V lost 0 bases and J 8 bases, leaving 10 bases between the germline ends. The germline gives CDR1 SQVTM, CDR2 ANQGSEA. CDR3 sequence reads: CSVEEMGKGYTF. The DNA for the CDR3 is TGCAGCGTTGAAGAAATGGGAAAAGGCTACACCTTC.

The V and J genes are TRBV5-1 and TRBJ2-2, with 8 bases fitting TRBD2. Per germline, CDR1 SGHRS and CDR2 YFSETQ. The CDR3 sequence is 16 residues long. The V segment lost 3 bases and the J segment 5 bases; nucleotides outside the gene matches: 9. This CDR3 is CASSSTGTRSTGELFF. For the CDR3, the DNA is TGCGCCAGCAGCTCCACCGGGACTAGAAGTACCGGGGAGCTGTTTTTT.

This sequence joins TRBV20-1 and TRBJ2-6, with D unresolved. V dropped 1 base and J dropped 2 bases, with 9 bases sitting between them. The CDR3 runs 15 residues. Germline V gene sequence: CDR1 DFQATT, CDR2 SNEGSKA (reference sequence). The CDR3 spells CSARVWKTGANVLTF. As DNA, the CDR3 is TGCAGTGCTAGAGTCTGGAAAACTGGGGCCAACGTCCTGACTTTC.

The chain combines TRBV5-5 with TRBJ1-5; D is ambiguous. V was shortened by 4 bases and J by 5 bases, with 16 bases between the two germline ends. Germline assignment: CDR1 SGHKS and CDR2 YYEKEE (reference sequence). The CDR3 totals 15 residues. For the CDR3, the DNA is TGTGCCAGCAGCCCAGGCTTGGGTATCGATCAGCCCCAGCATTTT. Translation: CASSPGLGIDQPQHF.

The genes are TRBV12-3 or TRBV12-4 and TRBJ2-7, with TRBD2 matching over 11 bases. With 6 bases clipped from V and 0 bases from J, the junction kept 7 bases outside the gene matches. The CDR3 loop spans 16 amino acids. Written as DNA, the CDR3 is TGTGCCAGCAGAGGTAGCGGGGGGGGACGCTCCTACGAGCAGTACTTC. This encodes CASRGSGGGRSYEQYF.

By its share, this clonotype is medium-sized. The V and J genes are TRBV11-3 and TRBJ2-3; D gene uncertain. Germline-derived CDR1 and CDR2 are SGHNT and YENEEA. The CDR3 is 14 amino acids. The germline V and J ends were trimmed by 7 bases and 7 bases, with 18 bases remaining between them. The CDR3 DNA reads TGTGCCAGCACCGATTCTCGCCGCAGGTATACGCAGTATTTT. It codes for CASTDSRRRYTQYF.

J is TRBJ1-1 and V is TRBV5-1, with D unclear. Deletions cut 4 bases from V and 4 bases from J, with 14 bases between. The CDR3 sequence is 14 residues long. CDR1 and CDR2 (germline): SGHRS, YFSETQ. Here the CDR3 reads CASSRREAVTEAFF. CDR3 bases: TGCGCCAGCAGCCGTAGGGAAGCTGTCACTGAAGCTTTCTTT.

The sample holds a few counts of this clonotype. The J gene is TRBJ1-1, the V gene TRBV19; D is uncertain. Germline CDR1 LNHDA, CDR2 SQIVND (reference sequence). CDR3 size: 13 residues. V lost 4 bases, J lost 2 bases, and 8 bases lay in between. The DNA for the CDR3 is TGTGCCAGTAGTACTGACATAAACACTGAAGCTTTCTTT. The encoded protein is CASSTDINTEAFF.

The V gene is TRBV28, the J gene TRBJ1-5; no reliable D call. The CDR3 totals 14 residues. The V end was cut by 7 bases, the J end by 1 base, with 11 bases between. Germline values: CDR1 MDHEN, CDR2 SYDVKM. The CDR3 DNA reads TGTGCCAGCAACAAGGTAGGCAGCAATCAGCCCCAGCATTTT. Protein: CASNKVGSNQPQHF.

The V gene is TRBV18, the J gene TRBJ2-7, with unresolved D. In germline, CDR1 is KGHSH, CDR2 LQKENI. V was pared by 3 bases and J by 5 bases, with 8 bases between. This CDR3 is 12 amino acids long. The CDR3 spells CASSPLPNEQYF. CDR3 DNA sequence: TGTGCCAGCTCACCCCTGCCCAACGAGCAGTACTTC.